Here is one T cell receptor (beta chain) with its context. The target antigen is unknown. Primers: 60 Vbeta forward and 13 Jbeta reverse. TCRdb's copy holds only in-frame clones and misses some; the assay was immunoSEQ multiplex PCR. Its clone listing holds 100,000 to 150,000 clones. The sample belongs to a study of cytomegalovirus exposure and HLA in healthy donors. Study-wide results and caveats: With further analysis later on, most CMV-associated TCR beta chains appeared HLA-restricted. Researchers reportedly found TCR beta sequences accurately predicted most subjects' HLA-A and HLA-B alleles. Listed as cytomegalovirus-associated were 164 TCR beta chains. Most of the TCR beta V segments (in an earlier analysis) were productive either about 87% or about 30% of the time.

This TCR came from a man aged 25 to 40 in good health and CMV-seronegative. Material: PBMCs.

For the CDR3, the DNA is TGTGCCAGCAGTGACAGGGAGGGGAATCAGCCCCAGCATTTT. The encoded protein is CASSDREGNQPQHF. The chain links TRBV2 to TRBJ1-5; tentative D call: TRBD1 (5 bases). V shed 3 bases and J shed 4 bases, with 10 bases lying between them. Germline V CDR1 and CDR2: SNHLY, FYNNEI. The CDR3 runs to 14 residues.